The TCR beta chain described here comes from a study of CD8 T cells in Susac syndrome. The germline CDR1 and CDR2 sequences are MNHEY and SVGEGT. The V end lost 4 bases, the J end lost 6 bases, and 7 bases lay between the germline ends. CDR3 length: 11 amino acids. Random hexamers were used to reverse transcribe an amount of roughly 0.5 to 1 ug RNA. TCRdb reprocessed the immunoSEQ multiplex PCR reads with MiXCR, giving one entry per CDR3 protein. The sample holds some 99,000 distinct CDR3 sequences, just under 95% seen once. V gene TRBV6-2 or TRBV6-3 combines with J gene TRBJ2-7; D unclear. The sequenced sample consisted of CD4+ T cells from PBMCs. The origin of this receptor is a human donor with Susac syndrome. CDR3 residues: CASSWQFEQYF. DNA for the CDR3: TGTGCCAGCAGTTGGCAATTCGAGCAGTACTTC.